These T cell receptor beta chains were read from a single sample in a study of identical twins. From the 5' RACE reads, TCRdb called clonotypes with MiXCR, one entry per CDR3 protein. The sample lists 240,000 or so distinct CDR3 sequences, approximately 10% occurring once. The sample comprised memory T cells sorted from blood. The receptor set was obtained from a man aged 50-59 years in good health. Both conserved end residues are part of each CDR3. A D gene is named only where the DNA matches it firmly. Size is omitted from some rows. Given values are once, few, many or a class for expanded clones.

v_call	j_call	cdr3_length	clone_size	d_call	cdr3_aa	cdr3_nt
TRBV11-2	TRBJ2-1	16	NA	TRBD2	CASSTLAGALYNEQFF	TGTGCCAGCAGCACACTAGCGGGAGCCCTCTACAATGAGCAGTTCTTC
TRBV28	TRBJ2-7	13	many	NA	CASSLPENSRLYF	TGTGCCAGCAGTTTACCGGAGAACAGCCGGTTATACTTC
TRBV7-9	TRBJ2-1	16	few	NA	CASSRGEGQPYNEQFF	TGTGCCAGCAGCCGCGGGGAGGGACAGCCTTACAATGAGCAGTTCTTC
TRBV28	TRBJ1-2	15	NA	TRBD1	CASRRPGTANYGYTF	TGTGCCAGCAGAAGACCCGGGACAGCTAACTATGGCTACACCTTC
TRBV12-3/TRBV12-4	TRBJ1-4	15	many	NA	CASSRTGSTNEKLFF	TGTGCCAGCAGCCGTACAGGATCAACTAATGAAAAACTGTTTTTT
TRBV29-1	TRBJ2-7	13	NA	TRBD1	CSVVRTGFHEQYF	TGCAGCGTTGTGAGGACAGGGTTTCACGAGCAGTACTTC
TRBV15	TRBJ2-7	16	many	TRBD2	CATRHQLTGGPYEQYF	TGTGCCACCAGACATCAGCTAACGGGAGGGCCGTACGAGCAGTACTTC
TRBV18	TRBJ1-1	13	many	TRBD1	CASSQGAGTEAFF	TGTGCCAGCTCACAGGGGGCAGGGACTGAAGCTTTCTTT
TRBV4-1	TRBJ2-3	17	many	TRBD2	CASSQEGRGGITDTQYF	TGCGCCAGCAGCCAAGAAGGGCGCGGGGGTATCACAGATACGCAGTATTTT
TRBV28	TRBJ2-2	15	NA	NA	CASSNGGHLTGELFF	TGTGCCAGCAGCAACGGGGGACATCTCACCGGGGAGCTGTTTTTT